Listed here are 15 T cell receptor beta chains from one sample, sequenced in a study of T cell responses to AZD1222 COVID-19 vaccine. Profiled with immunoSEQ multiplex PCR; TCRdb holds only in-frame clones, not every one. The sample holds about 79,000 clones, about 88% seen once. The material was peripheral blood, obtained 28 days after the second AZD1222 dose. All receptors derive from an adult who received the AZD1222 COVID-19 vaccine.

V and J are TRBV7-7 and TRBJ2-3; 8 bases are shared with TRBD2. Losses at the gene ends were 1 base for V and 2 bases for J; bases not matched to a gene: 5. The germline CDR1 and CDR2 sequences are SSHAT and FNYEAQ (reference sequence). The CDR3 runs 16 residues. The CDR3 here is CASSLGLAGSTDTQYF. The DNA for the CDR3 is TGTGCCAGCAGCTTAGGTCTAGCGGGTTCCACAGATACGCAGTATTTT.

The chain joins TRBV6-5 to TRBJ2-2; 11 bases fit TRBD2. V was pared by 7 bases and J by 2 bases, with 3 bases of the junction left unmatched. Germline CDR1 MNHEY, CDR2 SVGAGI. The CDR3 loop spans 15 amino acids. Here the CDR3 DNA reads TGTGCCAGCATGGGACTAGCGGAAAACACCGGGGAGCTGTTTTTT. This translates into CASMGLAENTGELFF.

The CDR3 DNA is TGTGCCAGCAGCAAAGCGCGGACAGGGAGCGGTTCACCCCTCCACTTT. Translated, it gives CASSKARTGSGSPLHF. The chain couples TRBV21-1 to TRBJ1-6; TRBD1 was called by the table and not checked on the DNA. TRBV21-1 is classified as a pseudogene. This CDR3 has 16 amino acids.

The V and J genes are TRBV10-3 and TRBJ1-5; a weak D match, TRBD1 (6 bases). This CDR3 spans 16 amino acids. The ends were cut back, 0 bases at V and 3 bases at J, with 12 bases in the middle. Germline CDR1 ENHRY, CDR2 SYGVKD. In DNA form, the CDR3 reads TGTGCCATCAGTGAGTCGAACAGGGAGGTCAATCAGCCCCAGCATTTT. Residues: CAISESNREVNQPQHF.

This clone was seen a single time. The chain is built from TRBV7-9 and TRBJ1-2; TRBD1 agrees at 8 bases. Germline assignment: CDR1 SEHNR and CDR2 FQNEAQ (reference sequence). The CDR3 is 13 amino acids. The junction had 2 bases not matched to a gene; V was cut back by 6 bases and J by 2 bases. CDR3 nucleotides: TGTGCCAGCAGAGGACAGGGCAACTATGGCTACACCTTC. Its translation: CASRGQGNYGYTF.

This chain joins TRBV5-1 and TRBJ1-1, with a possible D match to TRBD1 (6 bases). V was pared by 3 bases and J by 3 bases, with 18 bases between. CDR3 length: 16 residues. The germline CDR1 and CDR2 sequences are SGHRS and YFSETQ. CDR3 coding DNA: TGCGCCAGCAGCTCGGCCGGAGGGGGTCGGTACACTGAAGCTTTCTTT. Protein: CASSSAGGGRYTEAFF.

The CDR3 region is CASSGGADNEKLFF. The CDR3 DNA reads as TGTGCCAGCAGCGGAGGGGCGGACAATGAAAAACTGTTTTTT. The chain joins TRBV9 to TRBJ1-4; possibly TRBD1 for D (5 bases). Deletions cut 3 bases from V and 5 bases from J, with 11 bases between. The CDR3 spans 14 residues. The V gene's germline CDR1 is SGDLS and CDR2 YYNGEE.

The gene calls are TRBV25-1 and TRBJ2-7; D call uncertain. Germline V CDR1 and CDR2: MGHDK, SYGVNS. V was clipped by 2 bases and J by 3 bases, with 11 bases between them. The CDR3 loop spans 14 amino acids. The CDR3 reads CASSEISGVYEQYF. The DNA of the CDR3 is TGTGCCAGCAGTGAAATTTCGGGTGTCTACGAGCAGTACTTC.

The chain has TRBV11-1 and TRBJ2-7; maybe TRBD1 (6 bases). CDR1 is SGHAT and CDR2 is FQDESV in the germline V gene (reference sequence). The CDR3 totals 13 residues. V gave up 0 bases and J gave up 4 bases, with 7 bases separating them. The CDR3 is CASSLAQGYEQYF. The CDR3 DNA sequence: TGTGCCAGCAGCTTAGCACAGGGTTACGAGCAGTACTTC.

This clone appeared a single time. CDR3 sequence reads: CASGPESGARRGNTIYF. The DNA of the CDR3 is TGTGCCAGCGGGCCAGAGTCAGGGGCTCGAAGAGGAAACACCATATATTTT. The chain joins TRBV7-6 to TRBJ1-3, with a weak D call TRBD1 (6 bases). Germline V gene sequence: CDR1 SGHVS, CDR2 FNYEAQ. CDR3 size: 17 residues. The V end lost 8 bases, the J end lost 4 bases, and 24 bases lay between the germline ends.

J is TRBJ2-4 and V is TRBV5-8, with TRBD2 as a possible D gene (5 bases). This CDR3 region has 13 residues. CDR1 is SGHTS and CDR2 is YDEGEE in the germline V gene. V was clipped by 1 base and J by 7 bases, with 9 bases between them. The CDR3, as DNA: TGTGCCAGCAGCTTGCGGGGTACGAACATTCAGTACTTC. It is translated as CASSLRGTNIQYF. The complete variable domain, with remaining parts taken from reference TRBV5-8 and TRBJ2-4, reads EAGVTQSPTHLIKTRGQQATLRCSPISGHTSVYWYQQALGLGLQFLLWYDEGEERNRGNFPPRFSGRQFPNYSSELNVNALELEDSALYLCASSLRGTNIQYFGAGTRLSVL.

V is TRBV9 and J is TRBJ2-1, with 15 bases fitting TRBD2. The CDR3 extends over 19 amino acids. V shed 3 bases and J 1 base; nucleotides not matched to a gene: 8. Germline CDR1 is SGDLS and CDR2 is YYNGEE. CDR3 region: CASSDSGTSGRSSYNEQFF. Written as DNA, the CDR3 is TGTGCCAGCAGCGATTCCGGGACTAGCGGGAGGTCTTCCTACAATGAGCAGTTCTTC.

The chain employs TRBV28 and TRBJ1-2; possible D gene TRBD1, 5 bases. Germline CDR1 reads MDHEN; CDR2 reads SYDVKM. V gave up 6 bases and J gave up 7 bases, with 18 bases separating them. This CDR3 region has 14 residues. The DNA of the CDR3 is TGTGCCAGCAGCCCAATTCAGGGTTATTTTGGCTACACCTTC. The encoded protein is CASSPIQGYFGYTF.

The chain carries TRBV12-3 or TRBV12-4 and TRBJ2-1, with D possibly TRBD1 on 5 matching bases. This CDR3 spans 13 amino acids. The V end lost 10 bases, the J end lost 5 bases, and 15 bases lay between the germline ends. The CDR3 region has the DNA TGTGCCATCCAGAAACAACAGGACAATGAGCAGTTCTTC. Translation: CAIQKQQDNEQFF.

V gene TRBV24-1 combines with J gene TRBJ2-3, with D unclear. V lost 6 bases, J lost 1 base, and 13 bases lay in between. Per germline, CDR1 KGHDR and CDR2 SFDVKD. There are 15 residues in the CDR3. Here the CDR3 reads CATSFPLEGTDTQYF. As DNA, the CDR3 is TGTGCCACCAGTTTCCCTCTCGAGGGCACAGATACGCAGTATTTT.